This T cell receptor beta chain was retrieved from a study of blood T cells in healthy people across ages. The study's findings and limits: Because sorting was not performed, PBMCs prevented conclusive naive versus antigen-experienced comparison. A strong correlation was found between TCR beta diversity and the percentage of naive T cells. Diversity of TCR beta per million T cells declined in a roughly linear way with age.

Isolation recovered at least 7 million PBMCs from every sample. Next came a second PCR, run for roughly 7 to 12 cycles, which used a sample-barcoded 5' primer along with a J-beta primer mix. TCRdb redid the calling of the 5' RACE reads with MiXCR, one entry per CDR3 protein. The sample includes about 670,000 distinct CDR3 sequences, around 52% of them seen just once. The CDR3 sequence is 16 residues long. Germline trimming cut 4 bases from V and 4 bases from J; bases unmatched to any gene: 5. Germline V gene lookup returns CDR1 SGHRS and CDR2 YFSETQ. With respect to this clonotype: Its matching antigen is unknown.

This receptor was taken from an elderly woman in good health. Sequenced sample: blood. V is TRBV5-1 and J is TRBJ2-3; TRBD2 matches 14 bases. The CDR3 sequence is CASSPGTSGSSDTQYF. For the CDR3, the DNA is TGCGCCAGCAGCCCGGGGACTAGCGGGAGTTCAGATACGCAGTATTTT.